Listed here is a single T cell receptor beta chain. No antigen is known for it. This entry belongs to a study of T cell repertoires in ileal Crohn's disease. Whole-study context: All patients had surgery for stricturing (approximately 60%) or penetrating (around 39%) disease.

The study's findings and limits: Active smokers at surgery had more clonal expansions than non-smokers.

Generated by immunoSEQ multiplex PCR, the TCRdb table keeps only in-frame clones and is missing some. The sample has roughly 2,400 clones, roughly four fifths seen once; the top ten hold approximately 6.5%. Per germline, CDR1 GTSNPN and CDR2 SVGIG (reference sequence). V lost 0 bases to trimming and J lost 8 bases, with 13 bases between them. CDR3 length: 13 residues. The genes are TRBV30 and TRBJ1-1; no clear D. The sequence was obtained from an adult with Crohn's disease. Sequencing input: ileal tissue. The CDR3 DNA reads as TGTGCCTGGAGTGTAAGGCACAGAGGGGAAGCTTTCTTT. The encoded protein is CAWSVRHRGEAFF.